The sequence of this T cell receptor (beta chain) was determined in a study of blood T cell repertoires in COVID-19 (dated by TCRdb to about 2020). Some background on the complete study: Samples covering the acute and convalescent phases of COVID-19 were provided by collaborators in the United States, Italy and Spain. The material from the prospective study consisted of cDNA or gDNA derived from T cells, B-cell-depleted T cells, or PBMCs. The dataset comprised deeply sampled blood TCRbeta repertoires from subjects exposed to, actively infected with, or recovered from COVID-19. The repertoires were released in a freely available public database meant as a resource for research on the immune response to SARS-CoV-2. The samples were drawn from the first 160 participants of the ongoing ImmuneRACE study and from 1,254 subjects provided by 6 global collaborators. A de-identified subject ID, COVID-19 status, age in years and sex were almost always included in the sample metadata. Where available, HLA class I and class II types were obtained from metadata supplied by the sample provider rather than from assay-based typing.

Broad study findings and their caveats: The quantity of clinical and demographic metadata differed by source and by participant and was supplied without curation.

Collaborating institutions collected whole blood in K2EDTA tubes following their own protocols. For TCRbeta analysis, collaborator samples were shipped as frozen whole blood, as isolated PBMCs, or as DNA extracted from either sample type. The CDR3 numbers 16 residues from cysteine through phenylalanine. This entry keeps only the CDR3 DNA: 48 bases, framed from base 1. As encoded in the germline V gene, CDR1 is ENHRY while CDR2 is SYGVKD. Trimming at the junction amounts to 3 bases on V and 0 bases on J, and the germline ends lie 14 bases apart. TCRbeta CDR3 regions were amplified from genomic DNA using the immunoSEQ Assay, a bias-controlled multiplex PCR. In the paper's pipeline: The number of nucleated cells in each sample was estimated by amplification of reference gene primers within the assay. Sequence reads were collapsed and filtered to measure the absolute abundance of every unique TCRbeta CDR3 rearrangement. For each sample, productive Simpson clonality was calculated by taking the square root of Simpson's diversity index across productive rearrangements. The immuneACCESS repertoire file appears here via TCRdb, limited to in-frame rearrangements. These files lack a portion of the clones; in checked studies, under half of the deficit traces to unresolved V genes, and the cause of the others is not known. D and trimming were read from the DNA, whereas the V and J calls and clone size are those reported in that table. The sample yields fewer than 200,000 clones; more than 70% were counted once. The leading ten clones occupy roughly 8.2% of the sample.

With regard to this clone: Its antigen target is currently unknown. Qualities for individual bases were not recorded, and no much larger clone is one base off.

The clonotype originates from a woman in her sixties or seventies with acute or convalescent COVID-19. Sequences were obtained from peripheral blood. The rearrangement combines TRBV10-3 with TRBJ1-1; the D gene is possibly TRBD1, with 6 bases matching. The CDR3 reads CAISDSGQTLNTEAFF. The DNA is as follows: TGTGCCATCAGTGATTCTGGACAGACCTTGAACACTGAAGCTTTCTTT.